This passage covers 3 T cell receptor beta chains from one sample sequenced in a study of T cell clonality in common variable immunodeficiency. Study observations and caveats: Reportedly, TCR beta sequences from common variable immunodeficiency showed fewer deletions and N-nucleotide insertions.

Data came from immunoSEQ multiplex PCR; TCRdb stores just in-frame clones and leaves some out. Altogether around 24,000 clones were found in the sample, and no singletons occur. Their antigens are not known. The sequencing sample was made of peripheral blood mononuclear cells. The receptors stem from a human donor with common variable immunodeficiency.

A note on this clone: The CDR3 goes on 3 residues after the read ends, and that part is filled in from the germline J gene. The chain has TRBV5-1 and TRBJ2-7, with TRBD1 matching 8 bases. The V and J ends lost 9 bases and 5 bases, in that order; junction bases with no gene match: 10. Germline CDR1 is SGHRS and CDR2 is YFSETQ. This CDR3 spans 13 amino acids. The CDR3 loop reads CATRDRINDEQYF. The CDR3 bases that were read are TGCGCCACCAGGGACAGGATTAACGACGAG.

Turning to this clone: From the germline J gene comes the end of the CDR3, since the read stops 3 residues before it. The genes are TRBV5-6 and TRBJ2-1; 7 bases fit TRBD2. V shed 2 bases, J shed 7 bases, and the junction held 9 bases outside the gene matches. The CDR3 is 15 residues long. Germline V gene data show CDR1 as SGHDT and CDR2 as YYEEEE. The CDR3 reads CASSFEREPGNEQFF. CDR3 DNA, as far as it was read: TGTGCCAGCAGCTTTGAGCGGGAACCCGGGAATGAG.

The sample holds a few counts of this clone. The CDR3 goes on 3 residues after the read ends, and that part is filled in from the germline J gene. The chain carries TRBV2 and TRBJ2-7; 9 nucleotides match TRBD1. The CDR3 spans 15 residues. Germline V gene sequence: CDR1 SNHLY, CDR2 FYNNEI. The V and J ends lost 6 bases and 2 bases, in that order; junction bases with no gene match: 8. The CDR3 sequence is CASRKTRDRAYEQYF. The CDR3 bases that were read are TGTGCCAGCAGGAAAACACGGGACAGGGCCTACGAG.